Below, 28 T cell receptor beta chains from the same sample are listed, as sequenced in a study of OX40 agonist ivuxolimab in advanced cancers. The library was built by means of the immunoSEQ multiplex PCR assay. Not all clones reach the TCRdb copy of this immuneACCESS table, which keeps in-frame sequences only. Checked studies attribute under half of the gap to unresolved V genes and leave the rest unexplained. For this sample the table gives approximately 70,000 clones, of which 80% to 85% were detected only once. In total, the top ten clones hold about 0.42% of the sample. Specimen: CD4+ or CD8+ T cells sorted from blood, collected in a trial of the OX40 agonist ivuxolimab. The receptors were gathered from an adult with an advanced solid tumor such as melanoma, head and neck, liver or kidney cancer.

This chain links TRBV7-2 with TRBJ1-6; TRBD1 aligns across 7 bases. Germline V gene lookup returns CDR1 SGHTA and CDR2 FQGNSA. This CDR3 spans 15 amino acids. With 6 bases clipped from V and 7 bases from J, the junction kept 9 bases outside the gene matches. The CDR3 reads CASSPRQGGNSPLHF. The CDR3 DNA reads as TGTGCCAGCAGTCCAAGACAGGGTGGGAATTCACCCCTCCACTTT.

This clone appeared a few times. This chain joins TRBV7-2 and TRBJ1-1; perhaps TRBD1 as D (5 bases). V lost 2 bases and J lost 4, with 11 bases in between. This CDR3 has 14 residues. Germline loops: CDR1 SGHTA, CDR2 FQGNSA. CDR3 region: CASSLKGLGTEAFF. The CDR3 region has the DNA TGTGCCAGCAGCTTAAAGGGACTGGGCACTGAAGCTTTCTTT.

The chain combines TRBV5-8 with TRBJ2-1; no firm D call. V lost 2 bases and J 3 bases, leaving 9 bases between the germline ends. This CDR3 comprises 14 residues. The germline V gene encodes CDR1 SGHTS and CDR2 YDEGEE. CDR3 sequence: CASSLTTRYNEQFF. The CDR3 DNA is TGTGCCAGCAGCTTAACGACACGCTACAATGAGCAGTTCTTC.

V and J are TRBV7-4 and TRBJ1-5; 9 bases are a match to TRBD1. V lost 5 bases, J lost 4 bases, and 6 bases stayed unmatched. From germline, CDR1 is SGHVT and CDR2 SQSDAQ. The CDR3 has 15 residues. CDR3 region: CASSPQTGGNQPQHF. CDR3 bases: TGTGCCAGCAGCCCCCAGACAGGGGGGAATCAGCCCCAGCATTTT.

This chain connects TRBV7-2 to TRBJ2-5; 10 bases fit TRBD2. CDR3 length: 14 amino acids. Germline V gives CDR1 SGHTA, CDR2 FQGNSA. V gave up 6 bases and J gave up 9 bases; unmatched junction bases: 10. CDR3 DNA: TGTGCCAGCAGGACGACTAGCGGGTCTTTGGCCCAGTACTTC. Protein: CASRTTSGSLAQYF.

The chain carries TRBV18 and TRBJ2-1; 7 nucleotides align to TRBD1. CDR1 and CDR2 (germline): KGHSH, LQKENI. The CDR3 totals 15 residues. Trimming cost V 3 bases and J 8 bases; bases outside gene matches: 10. The CDR3 bases are TGTGCCAGCTCACCGTTGACAGGGTCTAATGATGAGCAGTTCTTC. It is translated as CASSPLTGSNDEQFF.

This clone was found a few times. CDR3 sequence reads: CASPSSASEAFF. DNA of the CDR3: TGTGCCAGCCCCTCTAGCGCCTCCGAAGCTTTCTTT. V and J are TRBV28 and TRBJ1-1; no definite D call. The V and J ends lost 8 bases and 8 bases respectively, with 15 bases between them. The CDR3 covers 12 residues. Per the germline V gene, CDR1 is MDHEN and CDR2 is SYDVKM.

The chain is built from TRBV5-4 and TRBJ2-1; TRBD2 agrees at 11 bases. The CDR3 has 15 amino acids. J lost 7 bases, V lost 4 bases, and 7 bases had no gene match. Germline V lookup: CDR1 SGHNT, CDR2 YYREEE (reference sequence). CDR3 nucleotide sequence: TGTGCCAGCAGCCAACCGGGACTAGCGGTAAATGAGCAGTTCTTC. Translated, it gives CASSQPGLAVNEQFF.

The chain is built from TRBV7-8 and TRBJ2-1; TRBD2 matches 8 bases. Looked up from germline, CDR1 is SGHVS and CDR2 is FQNEAQ. V dropped 3 bases and J dropped 4; count of bases not matched to a gene: 8. CDR3 length: 16 amino acids. CDR3 region: CASSFQAGVSYNEQFF. CDR3 in DNA: TGTGCCAGCAGCTTCCAAGCGGGAGTAAGTTACAATGAGCAGTTCTTC.

The chain employs TRBV19 and TRBJ2-3; TRBD1 matches 9 bases. CDR3 length: 15 residues. V lost 6 bases to trimming and J lost 4 bases; unmatched junction nucleotides: 8. Germline CDR1 LNHDA, CDR2 SQIVND (reference sequence). CDR3: CASSPRTGAADTQYF. The CDR3 DNA reads TGTGCCAGTAGCCCCCGGACAGGGGCCGCAGATACGCAGTATTTT.

The V and J genes are TRBV7-9 and TRBJ2-5; D remains ambiguous. Germline V gene sequence: CDR1 SEHNR, CDR2 FQNEAQ (reference sequence). This CDR3 comprises 12 residues. The V end lost 7 bases, the J end lost 4 bases, and 10 bases lay between the germline ends. DNA of the CDR3: TGTGCCAGCACCCCTGAAGGAGAGACCCAGTACTTC. Encoded protein: CASTPEGETQYF.

The chain recombines TRBV21-1 with TRBJ2-7. TRBV21-1 is labeled a pseudogene. The CDR3 consists of 17 residues. CDR3 sequence reads: CASSKDGSGPSWHEQYV. In DNA, the CDR3 is TGTGCCAGCAGCAAAGACGGGTCGGGACCAAGCTGGCACGAGCAGTACGTC.

CDR3 in amino acids: CASSKIQGRAFF. DNA for the CDR3: TGTGCCAGCAGTAAGATACAGGGGAGAGCTTTCTTT. The chain employs TRBV6-5 and TRBJ1-1, with 7 bases aligning to TRBD1. V trimming: 5 bases; J trimming: 10 bases; junction bases outside the gene matches: 7. CDR3 length: 12 amino acids. Germline CDR1 and CDR2: MNHEY and SVGAGI.

This sequence joins TRBV28 and TRBJ2-7; 9 bases match TRBD1. This CDR3 region has 14 residues. CDR1 is MDHEN and CDR2 is SYDVKM in the germline V gene. V shed 6 bases and J 7 bases; nucleotides not matched to a gene: 10. The CDR3 bases are TGTGCCAGCAGACGGGGACAGGGACTGGGGGAGCAGTACGTC. It codes for CASRRGQGLGEQYV.

This clone was seen only a few times. The rearrangement joins TRBV19 to TRBJ1-4; 8 positions agree with TRBD1. There are 14 residues in the CDR3. Germline V CDR1 and CDR2: LNHDA, SQIVND (reference sequence). Trimming took 6 bases from V and 6 from J; bases not matched to a gene: 6. Written as DNA, the CDR3 is TGTGCCAGTAGCCTCGACAGGGGTCATGAAAAACTGTTTTTT. Protein product: CASSLDRGHEKLFF.

The rearrangement uses TRBV13 and TRBJ1-6, with D unclear. The CDR3 loop spans 13 amino acids. The germline gives CDR1 PRHDT, CDR2 FYEKMQ (reference sequence). Trimming pared 8 bases from V and 6 bases from J, leaving 11 bases between. CDR3 sequence reads: CASERNPNSPLHF. Here the CDR3 DNA reads TGTGCCAGCGAGCGAAACCCTAATTCACCCCTCCACTTT.

V is TRBV18 and J is TRBJ1-5; D unclear. The CDR3 runs to 13 residues. Trimming shortened V by 3 bases and J by 7 bases, and 10 bases separated the two germline ends. Germline V lookup: CDR1 KGHSH, CDR2 LQKENI. The CDR3 sequence: CASSPGGSQPQHF. The CDR3 DNA is TGTGCCAGCTCACCGGGAGGCTCGCAGCCCCAGCATTTT.

The chain links TRBV7-2 to TRBJ2-2; TRBD2 agrees at 12 bases. The CDR3 runs 13 residues. Losses at the gene ends were 2 bases for V and 15 bases for J; bases not matched to a gene: 4. In germline, CDR1 is SGHTA, CDR2 FQGNSA. The CDR3 is CASSLRLAGEMFF. The CDR3 coding sequence is TGTGCCAGCAGCTTAAGACTAGCGGGAGAAATGTTTTTT.

The chain uses TRBV6-6 and TRBJ2-1, with D perhaps TRBD2 (6 bases). Deletions cut 6 bases from V and 3 bases from J, with 15 bases between. The CDR3 runs to 15 residues. Germline values: CDR1 MNHNY, CDR2 SVGAGI (reference sequence). CDR3 protein: CASSPWQGLYNEQFF. CDR3 nucleotides: TGTGCCAGCAGCCCCTGGCAGGGACTCTACAATGAGCAGTTCTTC.

CDR3 bases: TGCGCCAGCAGCTTGGTACAGGTCTCTGGGGCCAACGTCCTGACTTTC. Translation: CASSLVQVSGANVLTF. V and J are TRBV5-1 and TRBJ2-6; possibly TRBD1 for D (5 bases). Germline V CDR1 and CDR2: SGHRS, YFSETQ. The CDR3 length is 16 residues. With 0 bases removed from V and 0 bases from J, the gap between germline ends came to 7 bases.

The CDR3 region has the DNA TGTGCCAGCAGTTCGATAGCGGGAGCGAGCGAGCAGTACTTC. Translating gives CASSSIAGASEQYF. V gene TRBV27 combines with J gene TRBJ2-7; 9 positions match TRBD2. Per germline, CDR1 MNHEY and CDR2 SMNVEV (reference sequence). The J segment lost 6 bases and the V segment lost 4 bases, leaving 7 bases of the junction unmatched. This CDR3 region has 14 residues.

The chain uses TRBV15 and TRBJ2-3; 11 bases match TRBD2. Germline lookup yields CDR1 LNHNV and CDR2 YYDKDF (reference sequence). This CDR3 has 17 residues. Losses at the gene ends were 0 bases for V and 4 bases for J; bases not matched to a gene: 6. CDR3: CATSREPSGRRADTQYF. The CDR3 DNA reads as TGTGCCACCAGCAGAGAGCCTAGCGGGAGGAGGGCAGATACGCAGTATTTT.

The rearrangement joins TRBV5-1 to TRBJ2-1; 9 bases align to TRBD1. The V gene end was trimmed by 4 bases and the J gene end by 9 bases; junction bases not matched to a gene: 8. Germline V gene lookup returns CDR1 SGHRS and CDR2 YFSETQ. CDR3 length: 14 residues. The CDR3 here is CASSQTGGTGEQFF. The CDR3 coding sequence is TGCGCCAGCAGCCAGACAGGGGGGACGGGTGAGCAGTTCTTC.

This sequence joins TRBV28 and TRBJ1-1, with no clear D. There are 11 residues in the CDR3. V lost 8 bases and J lost 6, with 10 bases in between. The V gene's germline CDR1 is MDHEN and CDR2 SYDVKM. CDR3 DNA: TGTGCCAGCCTAGCCCCCTCTGAAGCTTTCTTT. Translation gives CASLAPSEAFF.

The V call is TRBV25-1, the J call TRBJ1-4; D ambiguous. Trimming pared 1 base from V and 0 bases from J, leaving 9 bases between. The CDR3 is 16 amino acids. Germline V lookup: CDR1 MGHDK, CDR2 SYGVNS. The chain's CDR3 is CASSESKVATNEKLFF. In DNA form, the CDR3 reads TGTGCCAGCAGTGAATCCAAGGTCGCAACTAATGAAAAACTGTTTTTT.

The chain carries TRBV7-2 and TRBJ1-2; D perhaps matches TRBD1 (5 bases). This CDR3 spans 12 amino acids. Trimming shortened V by 5 bases and J by 8 bases, and 12 bases separated the two germline ends. Per germline, CDR1 SGHTA and CDR2 FQGNSA. The CDR3 coding sequence is TGTGCCAGCAGCCCAGGGTTTGAAGGCTACACCTTC. Protein: CASSPGFEGYTF.

This chain connects TRBV7-9 to TRBJ1-1; D gene uncertain. V was trimmed by 1 base and J by 10 bases, leaving 13 bases between them. This CDR3 comprises 13 residues. CDR1 and CDR2 from the germline V gene are SEHNR and FQNEAQ (reference sequence). This chain's CDR3 is CASSLVGASGAFF. The CDR3 DNA reads as TGTGCCAGCAGCTTAGTCGGTGCATCGGGAGCTTTCTTT. Together with reference TRBV7-9 and TRBJ1-1, the CDR3 gives the full variable domain: DTGVSQNPRHKITKRGQNVTFRCDPISEHNRLYWYRQTLGQGPEFLTYFQNEAQLEKSRLLSDRFSAERPKGSFSTLEIQRTEQGDSAMYLCASSLVGASGAFFGQGTRLTVV.

This clone was counted a single time. This chain joins TRBV2 and TRBJ2-2; tentative D call: TRBD2 (5 bases). CDR1 and CDR2 from the germline V gene are SNHLY and FYNNEI. The CDR3 runs to 14 residues. Between the trimmed V and J ends, which lost 6 bases and 2 bases, there was a span of 10 bases. CDR3 nucleotide sequence: TGTGCCAGCAGGAGCGGAGTTAACACCGGGGAGCTGTTTTTT. Translating it yields CASRSGVNTGELFF.